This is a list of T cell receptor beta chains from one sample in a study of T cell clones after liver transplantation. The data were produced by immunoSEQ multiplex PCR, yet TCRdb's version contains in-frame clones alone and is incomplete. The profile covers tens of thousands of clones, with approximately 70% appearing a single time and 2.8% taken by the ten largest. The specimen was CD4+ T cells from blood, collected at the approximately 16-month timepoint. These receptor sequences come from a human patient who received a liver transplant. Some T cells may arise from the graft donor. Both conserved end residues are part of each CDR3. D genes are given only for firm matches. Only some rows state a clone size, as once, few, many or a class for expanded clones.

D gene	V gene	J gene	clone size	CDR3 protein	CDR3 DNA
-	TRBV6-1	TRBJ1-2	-	CASSEATDYGYTF	TGTGCCAGCAGTGAAGCTACAGATTATGGCTACACCTTC
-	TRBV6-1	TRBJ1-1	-	CASSSMMNTEAFF	TGTGCCAGCAGTTCCATGATGAACACTGAAGCTTTCTTT
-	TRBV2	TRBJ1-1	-	CASSTGVTEAFF	TGTGCCAGCAGCACGGGGGTGACTGAAGCTTTCTTT
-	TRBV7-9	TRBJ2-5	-	CASSNSFQETQYF	TGTGCCAGCAGTAACAGCTTCCAAGAGACCCAGTACTTC
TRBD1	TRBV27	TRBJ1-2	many	CASSPRQGLMGYTF	TGTGCCAGCTCTCCTCGACAGGGACTCATGGGCTACACCTTC
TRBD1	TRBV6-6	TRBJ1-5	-	CASSIGTGNQPQHF	TGTGCCAGCAGTATCGGGACAGGGAATCAGCCCCAGCATTTT
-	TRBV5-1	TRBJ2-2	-	CASSQGTNTGELFF	TGCGCCAGCAGTCAGGGGACGAACACCGGGGAGCTGTTTTTT
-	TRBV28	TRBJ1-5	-	CASSLRDSNQPQHF	TGTGCCAGCAGTTTGCGGGATAGCAATCAGCCCCAGCATTTT
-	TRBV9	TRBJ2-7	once	CASSVGIEPYEQYF	TGTGCCAGCAGCGTAGGTATAGAGCCCTACGAGCAGTACTTC
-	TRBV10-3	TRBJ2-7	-	CAISGTDYEQYF	TGTGCCATCAGTGGGACAGACTACGAGCAGTACTTC
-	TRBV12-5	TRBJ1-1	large	CASGSDGGNTEAFF	TGTGCTAGTGGTTCGGACGGGGGGAACACTGAAGCTTTCTTT
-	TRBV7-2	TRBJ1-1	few	CASSRNTEAFF	TGTGCCAGCAGCAGGAACACTGAAGCTTTCTTT
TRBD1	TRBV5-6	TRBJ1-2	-	CASSWGTETYGYTF	TGTGCCAGCAGCTGGGGGACAGAAACCTATGGCTACACCTTC
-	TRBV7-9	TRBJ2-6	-	CASSLDTAQPPSGANVLTF	TGTGCCAGCAGCTTAGACACGGCGCAGCCGCCCTCTGGGGCCAACGTCCTGACTTTC
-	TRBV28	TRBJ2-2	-	CASSFSAVMTGELFF	TGTGCCAGCAGTTTTTCAGCAGTTATGACCGGGGAGCTGTTTTTT
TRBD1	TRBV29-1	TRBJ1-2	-	CSVEDADRGRGYGYTF	TGCAGCGTTGAAGATGCAGACAGGGGAAGGGGCTATGGCTACACCTTC
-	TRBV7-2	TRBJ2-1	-	CASSLEWGYEQFF	TGTGCCAGCAGCTTAGAATGGGGCTATGAGCAGTTCTTC
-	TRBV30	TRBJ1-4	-	CALIRWGNEKLFF	TGTGCCCTGATACGCTGGGGGAATGAAAAACTGTTTTTT
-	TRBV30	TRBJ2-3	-	CAWVGPPGDTQYF	TGTGCCTGGGTGGGGCCGCCCGGGGATACGCAGTATTTT
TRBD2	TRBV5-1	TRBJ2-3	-	CASSGTSGGADTQYF	TGCGCCAGCAGCGGGACTAGCGGGGGGGCGGATACGCAGTATTTT
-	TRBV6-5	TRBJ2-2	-	CASSQTIRVPGELFF	TGTGCCAGCAGTCAAACGATCAGGGTACCCGGGGAGCTGTTTTTT
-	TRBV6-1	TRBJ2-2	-	CATYRWPGELFF	TGTGCCACATATAGGTGGCCCGGGGAGCTGTTTTTT
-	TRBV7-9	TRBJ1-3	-	CASSLDPRGSGNTIYF	TGTGCCAGCAGCTTAGATCCCAGGGGTTCAGGAAACACCATATATTTT
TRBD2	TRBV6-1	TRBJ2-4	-	CASSEARGLAGRVAKNIQYF	TGTGCCAGCAGTGAAGCAAGGGGACTAGCGGGGCGGGTAGCCAAAAACATTCAGTACTTC
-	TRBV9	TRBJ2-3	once	CASSVGSLGTDTQYF	TGTGCCAGCAGCGTAGGTAGCCTTGGCACAGATACGCAGTATTTT
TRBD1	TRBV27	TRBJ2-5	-	CASARDRKETQYF	TGTGCCAGCGCGAGGGACAGAAAAGAGACCCAGTACTTC
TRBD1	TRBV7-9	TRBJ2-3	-	CASSPTWEQGTGDTQYF	TGTGCCAGCAGCCCTACTTGGGAACAGGGGACCGGAGATACGCAGTATTTT
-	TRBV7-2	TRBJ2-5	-	CASSLAWGARETQYF	TGTGCCAGCAGCTTAGCATGGGGGGCGCGAGAGACCCAGTACTTC
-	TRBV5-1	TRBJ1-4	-	CASTRSVGSEKLFF	TGCGCCAGCACCCGGTCGGTCGGGAGTGAAAAACTGTTTTTT
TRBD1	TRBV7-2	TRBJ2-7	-	CASSDPGQGSSYEQYF	TGTGCCAGCAGCGACCCGGGACAGGGAAGCTCCTACGAGCAGTACTTC
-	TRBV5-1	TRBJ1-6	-	CASSLGRANSPLHF	TGCGCCAGCAGCTTGGGCAGGGCTAATTCACCCCTCCACTTT
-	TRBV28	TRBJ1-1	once	CASSLGPGRTEAFF	TGTGCCAGCAGTTTAGGGCCAGGTAGAACTGAAGCTTTCTTT
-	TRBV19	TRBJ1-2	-	CASSRNRVNYGYTF	TGTGCCAGTAGTAGAAACAGGGTTAACTATGGCTACACCTTC
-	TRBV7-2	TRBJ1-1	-	CASSPKVRGVQQNTEAFF	TGTGCCAGCAGCCCGAAGGTCAGGGGAGTACAACAGAACACTGAAGCTTTCTTT
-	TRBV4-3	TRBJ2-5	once	CASSQDVRETQYF	TGCGCCAGCAGCCAAGACGTAAGGGAGACCCAGTACTTC
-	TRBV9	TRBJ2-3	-	CASSPPLTGSDTQYF	TGTGCCAGCAGCCCACCCCTTACAGGGTCGGATACGCAGTATTTT
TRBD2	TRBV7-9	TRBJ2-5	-	CASSPTRGGGETQYF	TGTGCCAGCAGCCCTACTCGGGGGGGCGGGGAGACCCAGTACTTC
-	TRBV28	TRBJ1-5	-	CASTPGDINQPQHF	TGTGCCAGCACCCCCGGCGATATCAATCAGCCCCAGCATTTT
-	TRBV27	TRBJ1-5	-	CASSYPPPGGDQPQHF	TGTGCCAGCAGTTACCCTCCCCCGGGGGGGGATCAGCCCCAGCATTTT
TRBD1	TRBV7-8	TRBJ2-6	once	CASSLRTGGSGANVLTF	TGTGCCAGCAGCCTAAGGACAGGTGGCTCTGGGGCCAACGTCCTGACTTTC
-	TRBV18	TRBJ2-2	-	CASSPLGQASGELFF	TGTGCCAGCTCACCCCTGGGGCAGGCATCCGGGGAGCTGTTTTTT
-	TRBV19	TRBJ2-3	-	CASSRGGSSGDTQYF	TGTGCCAGTAGTAGGGGTGGGTCCTCGGGAGATACGCAGTATTTT
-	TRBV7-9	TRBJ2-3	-	CASSLAGADTQYF	TGTGCCAGCAGCTTAGCGGGAGCAGATACGCAGTATTTT
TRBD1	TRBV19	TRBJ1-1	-	CASSMDRDTEAFF	TGTGCCAGTAGTATGGACAGGGACACTGAAGCTTTCTTT
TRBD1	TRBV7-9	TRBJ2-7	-	CASSLDGTGGHEQYF	TGTGCCAGCAGCCTAGACGGGACAGGGGGCCACGAGCAGTACTTC
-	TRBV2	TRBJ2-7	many	CASSDWTTSYEQYF	TGTGCCAGCAGTGATTGGACAACGTCCTACGAGCAGTACTTC
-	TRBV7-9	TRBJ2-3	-	CASSRELVFGTSSTDTQYF	TGTGCCAGCAGCAGAGAATTAGTGTTTGGTACATCTAGCACAGATACGCAGTATTTT
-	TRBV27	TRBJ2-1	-	CASSPVRGAGEQFF	TGTGCCAGCAGCCCTGTTCGGGGGGCAGGTGAGCAGTTCTTC
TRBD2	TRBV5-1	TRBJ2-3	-	CASSAGGLADTQYF	TGCGCCAGCAGCGCGGGGGGCCTCGCAGATACGCAGTATTTT
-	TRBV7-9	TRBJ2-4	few	CASSSGAGLTKNIQYF	TGTGCCAGCAGCTCAGGGGCGGGGTTGACCAAAAACATTCAGTACTTC
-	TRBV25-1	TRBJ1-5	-	CASSEGGSGQPQHF	TGTGCCAGCAGTGAGGGAGGGTCGGGTCAGCCCCAGCATTTT
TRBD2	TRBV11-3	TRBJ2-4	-	CASSKGTSGPQLAKNIQYF	TGTGCCAGCAGCAAAGGGACTAGCGGGCCACAACTAGCCAAAAACATTCAGTACTTC